Presented here are 27 T cell receptor beta chains from one specimen sequenced in a study of cytotoxic CD8 clonotypes in ibrutinib-treated CLL (dated by TCRdb to the early 2020s). Read against the paper, the sample's time point label means: about a year on ibrutinib. The protocol used for the library was the immunoSEQ multiplex PCR assay. Sourced from immuneACCESS, this table was stored by TCRdb with only in-frame sequences that have V and J called. A share of the clones is absent; for the studies checked, an unresolved V gene accounts for under half, and the remainder has no known explanation. This sample is represented by 150,000 or so clones; approximately 81% of them were singletons. The ten largest clones take up around 13% of the sample. The input for sequencing was PBMCs, taken after 12 months of ibrutinib treatment. These receptors came from a human donor with chronic lymphocytic leukemia.

The CDR3 loop reads CASGPTGQNTEAFF. The CDR3 region has the DNA TGCGCCAGCGGGCCTACAGGGCAGAACACTGAAGCTTTCTTT. The J gene is TRBJ1-1, the V gene TRBV5-1; a possible D gene is TRBD1 (6 bases). V gave up 7 bases and J gave up 1 base, with 14 bases separating them. Germline lookup yields CDR1 SGHRS and CDR2 YFSETQ. This CDR3 is built from 14 residues.

The V gene is TRBV7-6, the J gene TRBJ2-1; D is unresolved. Germline CDR1 and CDR2: SGHVS and FNYEAQ. This CDR3 has 12 amino acids. V was shortened by 0 bases and J by 4 bases, with 1 base between the two germline ends. The CDR3 region has the DNA TGTGCCAGCAGCTTAGCATACAATGAGCAGTTCTTC. This sequence encodes CASSLAYNEQFF.

The chain links TRBV6-6 to TRBJ1-4; D gene unclear. The V and J ends lost 2 bases and 6 bases respectively, with 10 bases between them. Germline V gene sequence: CDR1 MNHNY, CDR2 SVGAGI (reference sequence). The CDR3 loop spans 14 amino acids. The CDR3 sequence: CASSYRQDYEKLFF. CDR3 nucleotides: TGTGCCAGCAGTTACCGGCAGGACTATGAAAAACTGTTTTTT.

The rearrangement joins TRBV9 to TRBJ2-3, with 9 bases matching TRBD2. The CDR3 is 14 amino acids. The trim removed 0 bases at V and 5 bases at J, leaving 1 base unmatched. Germline lookup yields CDR1 SGDLS and CDR2 YYNGEE. DNA for the CDR3: TGTGCCAGCAGCGTAGAACTAGCGGGAGATACGCAGTATTTT. Amino acids: CASSVELAGDTQYF.

The chain couples TRBV18 to TRBJ2-5, with 7 bases matching TRBD1. There are 15 residues in the CDR3. Unmatched junction bases numbered 6, after V lost 4 bases and J lost 1 base. Germline V gene lookup returns CDR1 KGHSH and CDR2 LQKENI. CDR3 DNA: TGTGCCAGCTCACTCTTGGACAGGTCCCAAGAGACCCAGTACTTC. Its translation is CASSLLDRSQETQYF.

The V and J genes are TRBV5-6 and TRBJ2-7, with TRBD2 identical over 9 bases. J lost 5 bases, V lost 4 bases, and 4 bases had no gene match. This CDR3 has 13 residues. Germline V gives CDR1 SGHDT, CDR2 YYEEEE. Here the CDR3 DNA reads TGTGCCAGCAGCCCCGGGACTAGCAACGAGCAGTACTTC. Translated: CASSPGTSNEQYF.

This clone was observed a few times. The chain employs TRBV11-2 and TRBJ2-2, with a possible D match to TRBD2 (5 bases). The CDR3 spans 14 residues. Germline values: CDR1 SGHAT, CDR2 FQNNGV. Trimming removed 1 base at V and 7 bases at J, with 10 bases between. The CDR3 bases are TGTGCCAGCAGCTTAGTGCTAGCTAGCGGGGAGCTGTTTTTT. This encodes CASSLVLASGELFF.

This clone has more than one count but fewer than ten. The rearrangement links TRBV30 to TRBJ1-1; D unresolved. Germline values: CDR1 GTSNPN, CDR2 SVGIG (reference sequence). The CDR3 runs 14 residues. Trimming stripped 2 bases from V and 1 base from J, with 11 bases between. For the CDR3, the DNA is TGTGCCTGGAGTCCATTCGGGAGGAACACTGAAGCTTTCTTT. Its translation is CAWSPFGRNTEAFF.

The rearrangement uses TRBV28 and TRBJ2-3; 15 nucleotides line up with TRBD2. V trimming: 5 bases; J trimming: 1 base; junction bases outside the gene matches: 7. Germline V gene lookup returns CDR1 MDHEN and CDR2 SYDVKM. The CDR3 has 18 amino acids. CDR3 bases: TGTGCCAGCAGTACACAGGGACTAGCGGGAGGAGGCACAGATACGCAGTATTTT. It codes for CASSTQGLAGGGTDTQYF.

This clone was counted a few times. The chain couples TRBV15 to TRBJ1-5, with 7 positions matching TRBD1. The CDR3 length is 15 residues. The V gene's germline CDR1 is LNHNV and CDR2 YYDKDF (reference sequence). The junction had 4 bases not matched to a gene; V was cut back by 0 bases and J by 5 bases. The CDR3 bases are TGTGCCACCAGCAGAGAGGAGGGGGCGTATCAGCCCCAGCATTTT. Its translation is CATSREEGAYQPQHF.

J is TRBJ2-5 and V is TRBV6-5, with 9 bases lining up with TRBD1. The CDR3 is 16 residues long. Looked up from germline, CDR1 is MNHEY and CDR2 is SVGAGI. After removal of 6 bases from V and 2 bases from J, the junction contained 10 bases not matched to a gene. The CDR3 loop is CASRYRGPNLQETQYF. The DNA for the CDR3 is TGTGCCAGCAGATACAGGGGGCCAAATCTACAAGAGACCCAGTACTTC.

The chain carries TRBV6-6 and TRBJ2-7; D is perhaps TRBD1 or TRBD2 (5 bases each). The germline gives CDR1 MNHNY, CDR2 SVGAGI (reference sequence). This CDR3 region has 15 residues. Trimming left V 5 bases short and J 3 bases short, with 17 bases between. CDR3 coding DNA: TGTGCCAGCAGTGACCAGTCGGGACCTCTCTACGAGCAGTACTTC. Encoded protein: CASSDQSGPLYEQYF.

The chain carries TRBV30 and TRBJ2-1; a weak D match, TRBD1 (6 bases). In germline, CDR1 is GTSNPN, CDR2 SVGIG (reference sequence). V was pared by 3 bases and J by 2 bases, with 11 bases between. This CDR3 has 14 residues. CDR3 bases: TGTGCCTGGAGCTGGCAGGGGACCTACAATGAGCAGTTCTTC. Protein product: CAWSWQGTYNEQFF.

In this sample, this clone turned up a few times. The chain links TRBV10-1 to TRBJ2-7, with TRBD1 matching over 11 bases. This CDR3 spans 15 amino acids. Germline assignment: CDR1 WNHNN and CDR2 SYGVQD (reference sequence). The V and J ends lost 5 bases and 4 bases, in that order; junction bases with no gene match: 7. The CDR3 DNA reads as TGCGCCAGCAGTCAGCCGGGACAGGGGGGATACGAGCAGTACTTC. Protein product: CASSQPGQGGYEQYF.

The rearrangement uses TRBV4-3 and TRBJ1-1, with D possibly TRBD1 on 5 matching bases. V was pared by 0 bases and J by 0 bases, with 8 bases between. From germline, CDR1 is LGHNA and CDR2 YSLEER. CDR3 length: 15 residues. The CDR3 reads CASSQDPGVNTEAFF. Written as DNA, the CDR3 is TGCGCCAGCAGCCAAGATCCGGGGGTGAACACTGAAGCTTTCTTT.

The chain uses TRBV6-1 and TRBJ1-3; possible D gene TRBD1, 5 bases. CDR1 MNHNS and CDR2 SASEGT come from the germline V gene. The CDR3 is 15 amino acids. V was cut by 7 bases and J by 1 base, with 14 bases left in between. The CDR3 nucleotides are TGTGCCAGCACCGAAGTGGGGCAATCTGGAAACACCATATATTTT. Translating it yields CASTEVGQSGNTIYF.

The chain couples TRBV7-2 to TRBJ2-3, with a tentative D call TRBD2 (5 bases). The CDR3 loop spans 12 amino acids. From germline, CDR1 is SGHTA and CDR2 FQGNSA. Between the trimmed V and J ends, which lost 10 bases and 6 bases, there was a span of 14 bases. The CDR3 region is CATRGPGDTQYF. CDR3 bases: TGTGCCACCAGAGGGCCTGGGGATACGCAGTATTTT.

V usage is TRBV19 and J usage is TRBJ1-5, with a tentative D call TRBD1 (5 bases). Germline values: CDR1 LNHDA, CDR2 SQIVND (reference sequence). CDR3 length equals 17 residues. The V gene lost 7 bases and the J gene lost 2 bases, with 21 bases spanning the gap. The CDR3 protein is CASNSRGGGLGNQPQHF. The DNA for the CDR3 is TGTGCCAGTAATTCACGTGGGGGAGGGTTGGGCAATCAGCCCCAGCATTTT.

V and J are TRBV4-1 and TRBJ2-7, with a possible D match to TRBD1 (6 bases). Germline V lookup: CDR1 MGHRA, CDR2 YSYEKL. Trimming took 1 base from V and 1 from J, leaving 14 bases between them. This CDR3 is built from 16 residues. The CDR3 is CASSQASGHGSYEQYF. The CDR3 bases are TGCGCCAGCAGCCAAGCTTCGGGACACGGGTCCTACGAGCAGTACTTC.

This clone occurred once. This chain connects TRBV11-2 to TRBJ2-3; no clear D. Trimming shortened V by 4 bases and J by 0 bases, and 14 bases separated the two germline ends. Germline loops: CDR1 SGHAT, CDR2 FQNNGV. The CDR3 is 16 residues long. The CDR3 spells CASSSRVEISTDTQYF. The CDR3 nucleotides are TGTGCCAGCAGCTCTCGTGTGGAAATAAGCACAGATACGCAGTATTTT.

This chain uses TRBV7-8 with TRBJ2-1; TRBD2 aligns across 12 bases. This CDR3 spans 18 amino acids. Germline lookup yields CDR1 SGHVS and CDR2 FQNEAQ. J lost 9 bases, V lost 4 bases, and 16 bases had no gene match. The CDR3: CASSSGVGLAGRISEQFF. The CDR3, as DNA: TGTGCCAGCAGCTCAGGAGTGGGACTAGCGGGTCGCATAAGTGAGCAGTTCTTC.

The rearrangement uses TRBV18 and TRBJ1-1; D is unresolved. Germline CDR1 KGHSH, CDR2 LQKENI. The CDR3 extends over 16 amino acids. V dropped 2 bases and J dropped 1 base, with 14 bases sitting between them. DNA of the CDR3: TGTGCCAGCTCACCAGATCAAGTAGTTGGGAACACTGAAGCTTTCTTT. This encodes CASSPDQVVGNTEAFF. The entire variable domain, with the rest obtained from reference TRBV18 and TRBJ1-1, is as follows: NAGVMQNPRHLVRRRGQEARLRCSPMKGHSHVYWYRQLPEEGLKFMVYLQKENIIDESGMPKERFSAEFPKEGPSILRIQQVVRGDSAAYFCASSPDQVVGNTEAFFGQGTRLTVV.

V and J are TRBV28 and TRBJ2-7; 11 nucleotides line up with TRBD1. CDR1 is MDHEN, CDR2 SYDVKM, per germline. The CDR3 is 15 residues long. The V segment lost 6 bases and the J segment 6 bases; nucleotides outside the gene matches: 10. DNA of the CDR3: TGTGCCAGCAGCACAAGAAGGGACAGGGGGTTCGAGCAGTACTTC. This encodes CASSTRRDRGFEQYF. The full variable domain, completed using reference TRBV28 and TRBJ2-7, is DVKVTQSSRYLVKRTGEKVFLECVQDMDHENMFWYRQDPGLGLRLIYFSYDVKMKEKGDIPEGYSVSREKKERFSLILESASTNQTSMYLCASSTRRDRGFEQYFGPGTRLTVT.

The chain uses TRBV4-2 and TRBJ2-1, with 7 bases identical to TRBD2. CDR1 and CDR2 from the germline V gene are LGHNA and YNFKEQ. The CDR3 is made up of 17 amino acids. V was clipped by 1 base and J by 7 bases; unmatched bases: 13. CDR3 sequence reads: CASSQGRVGGPGNEQFF. The CDR3 DNA is TGTGCCAGCAGCCAAGGAAGGGTGGGAGGGCCAGGGAATGAGCAGTTCTTC.

The chain employs TRBV18 and TRBJ2-6; 9 bases agree with TRBD1. CDR3 length: 19 residues. Germline V gene data show CDR1 as KGHSH and CDR2 as LQKENI. Unmatched junction bases numbered 9, after V lost 3 bases and J lost 0 bases. The CDR3 DNA sequence: TGTGCCAGCTCACCTACGGCGGGACAGGGTAACTCTGGGGCCAACGTCCTGACTTTC. Translating gives CASSPTAGQGNSGANVLTF.

V gene TRBV4-1 combines with J gene TRBJ1-1, with 7 bases fitting TRBD1. V lost 3 bases, J lost 0 bases, and 4 bases stayed unmatched. Germline V gene sequence: CDR1 MGHRA, CDR2 YSYEKL. The CDR3 consists of 15 residues. This CDR3 is CASSQTGLMNTEAFF. The CDR3 nucleotides are TGCGCCAGCAGCCAGACAGGGCTCATGAACACTGAAGCTTTCTTT.

The chain recombines TRBV5-1 with TRBJ2-1; D may match TRBD1 or TRBD2 (5 bases each). Trimming stripped 0 bases from V and 8 bases from J, with 18 bases between. There are 16 residues in the CDR3. In germline, CDR1 is SGHRS, CDR2 YFSETQ. The CDR3, as DNA: TGCGCCAGCAGCTTGGGGGGGTTACGTCCCAAAGATGAGCAGTTCTTC. It is translated as CASSLGGLRPKDEQFF.